These T cell receptor beta chains were read from a single sample in a study of multiple sclerosis patients with progressive multifocal leukoencephalopathy. Produced via immunoSEQ multiplex PCR; TCRdb's table is partial and in-frame only. The sample yields 30,000 or so clones, around nine tenths seen once. The sample comprised PBMCs. The receptors shown here come from a human donor with multiple sclerosis. Both conserved end residues are trimmed from each CDR3. Each record gives: CDR3 length, V gene, CDR3 protein.

cdr3_length: 15; v_call: TRBV5-1; cdr3_aa: ASSLAAISGQGAKLF
cdr3_length: 12; v_call: TRBV6-5; cdr3_aa: ASSYSTGGNGYT
cdr3_length: 12; v_call: TRBV30; cdr3_aa: AWSAGSTNSPLH
cdr3_length: 12; v_call: TRBV7-2; cdr3_aa: ASSQPTSRGEQY
cdr3_length: 13; v_call: TRBV19; cdr3_aa: ATTISQGRNTEAF
cdr3_length: 9; v_call: TRBV30; cdr3_aa: AWTGEKTQY
cdr3_length: 15; v_call: TRBV5-1; cdr3_aa: ASSPGLAGGTSYEQY
cdr3_length: 13; v_call: TRBV18; cdr3_aa: ASSPGTSKVNEQF
cdr3_length: 14; v_call: TRBV6-5; cdr3_aa: ASSYSDIRGSYEQY
cdr3_length: 10; v_call: TRBV4-1; cdr3_aa: ASSQFGLEQF
cdr3_length: 12; v_call: TRBV6-4; cdr3_aa: ASSESGLTDTQY
cdr3_length: 12; v_call: TRBV13; cdr3_aa: ASSLGMTAYEQY
cdr3_length: 14; v_call: TRBV7-9; cdr3_aa: ASSLSNRGSNQPQH
cdr3_length: 12; v_call: TRBV5-4; cdr3_aa: ASSRWTGNYGYT
cdr3_length: 14; v_call: TRBV27; cdr3_aa: ASSLRDGGITYEQY
cdr3_length: 14; v_call: TRBV10-1; cdr3_aa: ASSVESGYVPNEQF
cdr3_length: 13; v_call: TRBV6-1; cdr3_aa: ASSDKVETNEKLF
cdr3_length: 13; v_call: TRBV5-1; cdr3_aa: ASSEDIVAINEQF
cdr3_length: 12; v_call: TRBV28; cdr3_aa: ASGGGAFPREQF
cdr3_length: 12; v_call: TRBV18; cdr3_aa: ASSPRGATYGYT
cdr3_length: 12; v_call: TRBV4-3; cdr3_aa: ASSGLIGLETQY
cdr3_length: 10; v_call: TRBV11-3; cdr3_aa: ASSLDGVGQF
cdr3_length: 12; v_call: TRBV6-6; cdr3_aa: ASSYPNRNQPQH
cdr3_length: 13; v_call: TRBV4-2; cdr3_aa: ASSQEGAGYYEQY
cdr3_length: 11; v_call: TRBV28; cdr3_aa: ASKTPGFYEQY
cdr3_length: 14; v_call: TRBV4-1; cdr3_aa: ASSQEGPKWGDEQF
cdr3_length: 14; v_call: TRBV4-3; cdr3_aa: ASSQDRIAAKNIQY
cdr3_length: 13; v_call: TRBV7-2; cdr3_aa: ASSLGTSGSYEQY
cdr3_length: 10; v_call: TRBV15; cdr3_aa: ATSRDPGELF
cdr3_length: 11; v_call: TRBV7-9; cdr3_aa: ASRPTGNTEAF
cdr3_length: 10; v_call: TRBV28; cdr3_aa: ASTEGAGGYT
cdr3_length: 12; v_call: TRBV6-5; cdr3_aa: ASSSRPPLNTQY
cdr3_length: 10; v_call: TRBV6-1; cdr3_aa: ASTQRVDTQY
cdr3_length: 12; v_call: TRBV5-1; cdr3_aa: ASSFGPNTGELF
cdr3_length: 13; v_call: TRBV9; cdr3_aa: ASSVGNSFTDTQY
cdr3_length: 14; v_call: TRBV28; cdr3_aa: ASSSLGWASSVEQY
cdr3_length: 13; v_call: TRBV9; cdr3_aa: ASSVTSEGYNEQF
cdr3_length: 11; v_call: TRBV2; cdr3_aa: ASTSRHTDTQY
cdr3_length: 11; v_call: TRBV7-9; cdr3_aa: ASKLAGNYEQY